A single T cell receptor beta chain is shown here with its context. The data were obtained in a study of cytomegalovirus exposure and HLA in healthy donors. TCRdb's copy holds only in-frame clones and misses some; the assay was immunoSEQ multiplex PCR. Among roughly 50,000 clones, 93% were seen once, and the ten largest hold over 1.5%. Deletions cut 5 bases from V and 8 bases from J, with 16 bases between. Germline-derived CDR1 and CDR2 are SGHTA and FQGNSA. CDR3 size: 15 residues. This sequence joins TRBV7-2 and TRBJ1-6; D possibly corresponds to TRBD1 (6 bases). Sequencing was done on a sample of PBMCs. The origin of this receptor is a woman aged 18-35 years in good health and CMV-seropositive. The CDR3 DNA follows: TGTGCCAGCAGCCGCGAACAGGGCCTACATTCACCCCTCCACTTT. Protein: CASSREQGLHSPLHF.